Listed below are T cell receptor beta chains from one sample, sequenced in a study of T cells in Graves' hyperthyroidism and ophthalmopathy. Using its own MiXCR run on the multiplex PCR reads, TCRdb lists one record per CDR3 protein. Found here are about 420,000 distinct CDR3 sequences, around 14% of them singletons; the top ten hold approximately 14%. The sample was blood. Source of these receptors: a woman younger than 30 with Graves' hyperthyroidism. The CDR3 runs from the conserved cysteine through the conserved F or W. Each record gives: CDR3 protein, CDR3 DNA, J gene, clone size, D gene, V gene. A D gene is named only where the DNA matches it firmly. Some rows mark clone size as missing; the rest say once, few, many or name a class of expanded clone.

CASSSGRTNEKLFF	TGCGCCAGCAGCTCGGGACGGACTAATGAAAAACTGTTTTTT	TRBJ1-4	many	-	TRBV5-1
CATSRDQTGGQPQHF	TGTGCCACCAGCAGAGATCAGACAGGGGGTCAGCCCCAGCATTTT	TRBJ1-5	-	TRBD1	TRBV15
CASSFASTDTQYF	TGTGCCAGCAGTTTTGCGTCCACAGATACGCAGTATTTT	TRBJ2-3	many	-	TRBV27
CATRTSGPGTDTQYF	TGTGCCACCAGAACTAGCGGCCCCGGGACGGATACGCAGTATTTT	TRBJ2-3	few	TRBD2	TRBV27
CASSSGGGVTAGPYNEQFF	TGTGCCAGCAGCTCCGGGGGGGGGGTTACAGCGGGACCCTACAATGAGCAGTTCTTC	TRBJ2-1	many	TRBD2	TRBV11-1
CASSSNDARTRTGGFSYSLREQYF	TGTGCCAGCAGCTCCAATGATGCCAGAACTCGGACAGGGGGATTTTCTTACTCTCTTCGGGAGCAGTACTTC	TRBJ2-7	-	TRBD1	TRBV7-9
CASSFIAGVGEETQYF	TGTGCCAGCAGTTTCATAGCGGGAGTGGGCGAAGAGACCCAGTACTTC	TRBJ2-5	many	TRBD2	TRBV5-5
CASRWGGGNTIYF	TGTGCCAGCCGATGGGGGGGCGGAAACACCATATATTTT	TRBJ1-3	-	-	TRBV28
CASQQGAGYGYTF	TGTGCCAGTCAACAGGGGGCTGGCTATGGCTACACCTTC	TRBJ1-2	-	TRBD1	TRBV6-1
CSDHRAVYGYTF	TGCAGCGACCACAGGGCCGTATATGGCTACACCTTC	TRBJ1-2	-	-	TRBV29-1
CASRVAEPYEQYF	TGTGCCAGTCGGGTAGCGGAACCCTACGAGCAGTACTTC	TRBJ2-7	few	-	TRBV19
CASGSGYGYTF	TGTGCCAGCGGGTCAGGCTATGGCTACACCTTC	TRBJ1-2	many	-	TRBV6-1
CSVERRDVTEAFF	TGCAGCGTTGAGCGCAGGGATGTCACTGAAGCTTTCTTT	TRBJ1-1	many	-	TRBV29-1
CASSSVGGEQYF	TGTGCCAGCAGTTCCGTAGGCGGCGAGCAGTACTTC	TRBJ2-7	few	-	TRBV6-5
CASSLAGGYRDGYTF	TGTGCCAGCAGCTTGGCCGGAGGGTATAGGGATGGCTACACCTTC	TRBJ1-2	-	-	TRBV12-3/TRBV12-4
CASSLQGGNREKLFF	TGTGCCAGCAGCCTTCAGGGTGGGAATAGGGAAAAACTGTTTTTT	TRBJ1-4	many	-	TRBV3-1
CASSRTSGRALTQYF	TGTGCCAGCAGCAGGACTAGCGGGAGGGCCCTCACTCAGTACTTC	TRBJ2-4	-	TRBD2	TRBV27
CASSIGGGNEQFF	TGTGCCAGTAGTATAGGGGGCGGGAATGAGCAGTTCTTC	TRBJ2-1	-	-	TRBV19
CASSPWGARDRDYEQYF	TGCGCCAGCAGCCCTTGGGGGGCGCGGGACAGGGACTACGAGCAGTACTTC	TRBJ2-7	few	TRBD1	TRBV4-1
CASSDKTGELFF	TGTGCCAGCAGTGATAAGACCGGGGAGCTGTTTTTT	TRBJ2-2	many	-	TRBV2
CASSSTGQGDHEQYF	TGTGCCAGCAGCTCGACGGGACAGGGGGACCACGAGCAGTACTTC	TRBJ2-7	-	TRBD1	TRBV5-6
CASSFPGGSNQPQHF	TGTGCCAGCAGTTTCCCGGGGGGCAGCAATCAGCCCCAGCATTTT	TRBJ1-5	many	-	TRBV12-3/TRBV12-4
CSARDRVTNEKLFF	TGCAGTGCTAGAGATAGGGTAACTAATGAAAAACTGTTTTTT	TRBJ1-4	-	-	TRBV20-1
CASSYIGTSTDTQYF	TGTGCCAGCAGTTACATCGGGACTAGCACAGATACGCAGTATTTT	TRBJ2-3	few	-	TRBV6-2/TRBV6-3
CASSLVRGARRLSGELFF	TGTGCCAGCAGCTTGGTCCGGGGGGCGCGAAGGTTGAGCGGGGAGCTGTTTTTT	TRBJ2-2	-	-	TRBV5-8
CAISRTSSLDTQYF	TGTGCCATCAGCCGGACTAGTAGTCTGGATACGCAGTATTTT	TRBJ2-3	few	TRBD2	TRBV10-3
CASSSDGRQPQHF	TGTGCCAGCTCAAGTGACGGGAGGCAGCCCCAGCATTTT	TRBJ1-5	many	-	TRBV18
CASSIGGGPWDTEAFF	TGTGCCAGTAGTATTGGAGGGGGCCCCTGGGACACTGAAGCTTTCTTT	TRBJ1-1	many	TRBD1	TRBV19
CASSHGAGGRAEAFF	TGTGCCAGCAGTCACGGGGCAGGGGGCAGGGCTGAAGCTTTCTTT	TRBJ1-1	many	TRBD1	TRBV6-1
CASSQAGGLAEQYF	TGCGCCAGCAGCCAAGCAGGGGGCCTTGCCGAGCAGTACTTC	TRBJ2-7	-	TRBD1	TRBV4-1
CASSFKPTGELFF	TGTGCCAGCAGCTTTAAGCCGACCGGGGAGCTGTTTTTT	TRBJ2-2	-	-	TRBV7-3
CASSFLTGVGTGELFF	TGTGCCAGCAGCTTTTTGACAGGGGTCGGAACCGGGGAGCTGTTTTTT	TRBJ2-2	-	TRBD1	TRBV11-2
CASSYFHPSENEQFF	TGTGCCAGCAGTTACTTCCACCCAAGCGAAAATGAGCAGTTCTTC	TRBJ2-1	-	-	TRBV6-9
CASSQTGGAEGYTF	TGTGCCAGCAGTCAAACAGGGGGCGCGGAGGGCTACACCTTC	TRBJ1-2	many	TRBD1	TRBV28
CASSLQGYQPQHF	TGTGCCAGCAGTTTACAGGGATATCAGCCCCAGCATTTT	TRBJ1-5	many	-	TRBV27
CASSQRTESNQPQHF	TGCGCCAGCAGCCAAAGGACAGAAAGCAATCAGCCCCAGCATTTT	TRBJ1-5	-	-	TRBV4-1